The 12 T cell receptor beta chains reported below all come from one sample, sequenced in a study of blood T cell repertoires in COVID-19. Assay: immunoSEQ multiplex PCR; the TCRdb copy retains only in-frame clones and omits some. The data hold under 300,000 clones, with 83% observed a single time. Sequencing was carried out using peripheral blood. The receptors here all came from a man between 60 and 70 years old who had recovered from COVID-19.

This chain joins TRBV5-1 and TRBJ1-2; TRBD1 matches at 7 bases. V trimming: 4 bases; J trimming: 5 bases; junction bases outside the gene matches: 5. Germline CDR1 reads SGHRS; CDR2 reads YFSETQ. This CDR3 has 13 residues. The CDR3 sequence is CASSEGTDYGYTF. CDR3 sequence (DNA): TGCGCCAGCAGCGAGGGGACAGATTATGGCTACACCTTC.

As to this clone: This CDR3 is also generated by other DNA sequences in the sample. The chain combines TRBV5-6 with TRBJ1-2, with no clear D. The CDR3 has 12 amino acids. CDR1 is SGHDT, CDR2 YYEEEE, per germline. V lost 0 bases, J lost 4 bases, and 4 bases lay in between. This CDR3 reads CASSLDSYGYTF. DNA of the CDR3: TGTGCCAGCAGCTTGGACTCCTATGGCTACACCTTC.

V gene TRBV12-3 or TRBV12-4 combines with J gene TRBJ1-2; 7 nucleotides align to TRBD1. The CDR3 has 13 amino acids. With V trimmed by 6 bases and J by 3 bases, 4 bases remained unmatched. Written as DNA, the CDR3 is TGTGCCAGCAGGGCCGGGACAGACTATGGCTACACCTTC. This gives the protein CASRAGTDYGYTF.

The chain joins TRBV4-1 to TRBJ2-3; 12 bases fit TRBD2. Trimming removed 1 base from V and 1 base from J; junction bases left unmatched: 3. CDR3 length: 17 amino acids. Germline CDR1 reads MGHRA; CDR2 reads YSYEKL. For the CDR3, the DNA is TGCGCCAGCAGCCAAGGTCCTAGCGGGGGGGGCACAGATACGCAGTATTTT. It yields the protein CASSQGPSGGGTDTQYF.

Here the CDR3 reads CASSLATGSGANVLTF. The CDR3, as DNA: TGTGCCAGCAGCTTGGCCACGGGCTCTGGGGCCAACGTCCTGACTTTC. V is TRBV5-8 and J is TRBJ2-6, with D uncertain. The V end lost 0 bases, the J end lost 0 bases, and 7 bases lay between the germline ends. CDR1 is SGHTS, CDR2 YDEGEE, per germline. The CDR3 is 16 residues long.

The chain couples TRBV5-1 to TRBJ2-6; a possible D gene is TRBD2 (6 bases). V was clipped by 2 bases and J by 2 bases, with 11 bases between them. Germline CDR1 and CDR2: SGHRS and YFSETQ. CDR3 length equals 16 residues. The CDR3 coding sequence is TGCGCCAGCAGCTTACCGTGGGGGGCTGGGGCCAACGTCCTGACTTTC. This translates into CASSLPWGAGANVLTF.

Only a few counts were recorded for this clone. This rearrangement joins TRBV30 to TRBJ1-5; maybe TRBD1 (5 bases). The CDR3 extends over 16 amino acids. Germline V gene sequence: CDR1 GTSNPN, CDR2 SVGIG (reference sequence). The V end lost 1 base, the J end lost 5 bases, and 18 bases lay between the germline ends. The CDR3 spells CAWSATLEGYYQPQHF. The DNA of the CDR3 is TGTGCCTGGAGTGCCACCCTGGAGGGGTATTATCAGCCCCAGCATTTT.

This rearrangement joins TRBV7-2 to TRBJ1-1; weak D call: TRBD1 (5 bases). Germline values: CDR1 SGHTA, CDR2 FQGNSA. The CDR3 length is 14 residues. V dropped 2 bases and J dropped 3 bases, with 10 bases sitting between them. CDR3 DNA sequence: TGTGCCAGCAGCTTAAGATGGGGGGACACTGAAGCTTTCTTT. This codes for CASSLRWGDTEAFF. The full variable domain, rest sourced from reference TRBV7-2 and TRBJ1-1, is GAGVSQSPSNKVTEKGKDVELRCDPISGHTALYWYRQSLGQGLEFLIYFQGNSAPDKSGLPSDRFSAERTGGSVSTLTIQRTQQEDSAVYLCASSLRWGDTEAFFGQGTRLTVV.

The chain carries TRBV5-3 and TRBJ2-5; D may be TRBD1 (5 bases). TRBV5-3 qualifies as an ORF whose function is uncertain. Trimming cost V 3 bases and J 7 bases, with 16 bases left between them. There are 14 residues in the CDR3. CDR3 bases: TGTGCCAGAAGCTCGCTGGCAGGGTCAGGGACCCAGTACTTC. Residues: CARSSLAGSGTQYF.

The chain combines TRBV5-4 with TRBJ2-1; D uncertain. CDR1 is SGHNT and CDR2 is YYREEE in the germline V gene (reference sequence). The CDR3 length is 12 residues. V lost 3 bases, J lost 8 bases, and 9 bases lay in between. CDR3 nucleotide sequence: TGTGCCAGCAGCTCCACCCGGGATGAGCAGTTCTTC. Its protein product is CASSSTRDEQFF.

The genes are TRBV12-3 or TRBV12-4 and TRBJ2-5; 7 nucleotides line up with TRBD1. The CDR3 covers 13 residues. The ends lost 7 bases at V and 5 bases at J; junction bases unmatched: 7. The CDR3 DNA follows: TGTGCCAGCACCACGACAGGGACCGAGACCCAGTACTTC. Its protein is CASTTTGTETQYF.

The chain joins TRBV28 to TRBJ2-4; no clear D gene. Germline V gene lookup returns CDR1 MDHEN and CDR2 SYDVKM. The CDR3 covers 14 residues. Deletions cut 3 bases from V and 7 bases from J, with 13 bases between. The CDR3 spells CASSFHTSGNIQYF. The CDR3 region has the DNA TGTGCCAGCAGTTTTCATACCAGTGGCAACATTCAGTACTTC. Full variable domain (remainder filled in from reference TRBV28 and TRBJ2-4): DVKVTQSSRYLVKRTGEKVFLECVQDMDHENMFWYRQDPGLGLRLIYFSYDVKMKEKGDIPEGYSVSREKKERFSLILESASTNQTSMYLCASSFHTSGNIQYFGAGTRLSVL.